These 27 T cell receptor beta chains were sequenced from one sample in a study of T cell changes during pregnancy in multiple sclerosis (dated by TCRdb to the late 2010s). Receptor libraries were prepared by the immunoSEQ multiplex PCR assay. TCRdb mirrors the immuneACCESS table, restricted to in-frame sequences. Some clones are absent from its copies; in checked studies, under half trace to an unresolved V gene, and the reason for the others is unknown. Across this sample there are over 90,000 clones, with 90% seen only once. Jointly, the top ten make up around 0.8% of the sample. The starting material was peripheral blood, obtained in the second trimester of pregnancy. The origin of the receptors is a female donor in good health, enrolled as a control in a pregnancy study.

The chain employs TRBV4-1 and TRBJ1-1; tentative D call: TRBD1 (5 bases). This CDR3 has 16 amino acids. V lost 4 bases to trimming and J lost 6 bases, with 21 bases between them. Germline CDR1 MGHRA, CDR2 YSYEKL. This chain's CDR3 is CASSPTGLGENAEAFF. The CDR3 region has the DNA TGCGCCAGCAGCCCCACGGGACTGGGGGAAAATGCTGAAGCTTTCTTT.

On this clone: At one of its ends the junction is not consistent with the germline gene, which may arise from a read error. The chain has TRBV7-9 and TRBJ2-5; 14 nucleotides agree with TRBD2. CDR1 is SEHNR and CDR2 is FQNEAQ in the germline V gene (reference sequence). The CDR3 covers 14 residues. The CDR3 nucleotides read TGTGCCAGCAGCTTAGTGGGACTAGCGGGAGCCTGGGACTTC. As protein: CASSLVGLAGAWDF. Looking up the rest from reference TRBV7-9 and TRBJ2-5 gives the full variable domain: DTGVSQNPRHKITKRGQNVTFRCDPISEHNRLYWYRQTLGQGPEFLTYFQNEAQLEKSRLLSDRFSAERPKGSFSTLEIQRTEQGDSAMYLCASSLVGLAGAWDFGPGTRLLVL.

The CDR3 coding sequence is TGTGCCAGTAGTATCACAGGGGTGTCGGCAGATACGCAGTATTTT. Translation: CASSITGVSADTQYF. The chain employs TRBV19 and TRBJ2-3; 7 bases line up with TRBD1. Trimming cost V 3 bases and J 4 bases; bases outside gene matches: 7. The germline gives CDR1 LNHDA, CDR2 SQIVND (reference sequence). The length of the CDR3 is 15 residues.

The chain links TRBV30 to TRBJ2-7; no clear D. Germline lookup yields CDR1 GTSNPN and CDR2 SVGIG (reference sequence). The CDR3 has 11 amino acids. DNA of the CDR3: TGTGCTGCCCAGGTAGTCTACGAGCAGTACTTC. It yields the protein CAAQVVYEQYF.

CDR3 sequence reads: CASSLPGQRQPQHF. CDR3 DNA: TGTGCCAGCAGTTTGCCGGGACAACGTCAGCCCCAGCATTTT. The genes are TRBV28 and TRBJ1-5; weak D call: TRBD1 (6 bases). Trimming pared 3 bases from V and 6 bases from J, leaving 12 bases between. In germline, CDR1 is MDHEN, CDR2 SYDVKM. The CDR3 covers 14 residues. Full variable domain (missing parts from reference TRBV28 and TRBJ1-5): DVKVTQSSRYLVKRTGEKVFLECVQDMDHENMFWYRQDPGLGLRLIYFSYDVKMKEKGDIPEGYSVSREKKERFSLILESASTNQTSMYLCASSLPGQRQPQHFGDGTRLSIL.

The chain employs TRBV2 and TRBJ1-3; D remains unclear. The germline CDR1 and CDR2 sequences are SNHLY and FYNNEI. V lost 6 bases and J lost 2, with 17 bases in between. The CDR3 is 16 amino acids. CDR3 region: CASSGERVGTGNTIYF. CDR3 DNA sequence: TGTGCCAGCAGCGGGGAGAGGGTAGGAACTGGAAACACCATATATTTT.

The chain recombines TRBV2 with TRBJ1-4; D gene unclear. The CDR3 has 14 residues. The V end was cut by 8 bases, the J end by 6 bases, with 16 bases between. Germline CDR1 is SNHLY and CDR2 is FYNNEI. The CDR3 loop is CASRMEAGHEKLFF. The CDR3 region has the DNA TGTGCCAGCCGCATGGAAGCAGGTCATGAAAAACTGTTTTTT.

The gene calls are TRBV7-2 and TRBJ1-2, with 7 bases lining up with TRBD1. Germline-derived CDR1 and CDR2 are SGHTA and FQGNSA. V was pared by 1 base and J by 9 bases, with 11 bases of the junction left unmatched. The CDR3 covers 15 residues. In nucleotides, the CDR3 is TGTGCCAGCAGCTTAGGGACAGGCCTCCTAGGAAGCTACACCTTC. Translating gives CASSLGTGLLGSYTF.

The chain uses TRBV19 and TRBJ2-3, with 7 nucleotides matching TRBD2. The germline V gene has CDR1 LNHDA and CDR2 SQIVND (reference sequence). Losses at the gene ends were 6 bases for V and 2 bases for J; bases not matched to a gene: 5. The CDR3 has 14 residues. In DNA form, the CDR3 reads TGTGCCAGTAGGAGCGGGGCGATCACAGATACGCAGTATTTT. This translates into CASRSGAITDTQYF.

The V gene is TRBV4-2, the J gene TRBJ2-7, with 9 bases identical to TRBD2. The trim removed 2 bases at V and 3 bases at J, leaving 5 bases unmatched. Germline lookup yields CDR1 LGHNA and CDR2 YNFKEQ. This CDR3 has 15 residues. CDR3 sequence (DNA): TGTGCCAGCAGCCAAAAAGTAGCGGGAGACTACGAGCAGTACTTC. Protein sequence: CASSQKVAGDYEQYF.

The V and J genes are TRBV28 and TRBJ1-6; tentative D call: TRBD1 (5 bases). V lost 8 bases, J lost 5 bases, and 10 bases lay in between. From germline, CDR1 is MDHEN and CDR2 SYDVKM. This CDR3 spans 13 amino acids. CDR3 residues: CASRAGNNSPLHF. CDR3 sequence (DNA): TGTGCCAGCCGCGCAGGGAATAATTCACCCCTCCACTTT.

The CDR3, as DNA: TGTGCCATCACAAGTTCGGGAAGTGCGCAGTATTTT. It specifies CAITSSGSAQYF. The V call is TRBV10-3, the J call TRBJ2-3, with a possible D match to TRBD2 (5 bases). CDR1 and CDR2 (germline): ENHRY, SYGVKD. There are 12 residues in the CDR3. V dropped 7 bases and J dropped 10 bases, with 15 bases sitting between them.

The CDR3 reads CSVQQGGETEAFF. The CDR3 DNA reads as TGCAGCGTCCAACAGGGTGGCGAAACTGAAGCTTTCTTT. The chain uses TRBV29-1 and TRBJ1-1; D perhaps matches TRBD1 (6 bases). Germline V gives CDR1 SQVTM, CDR2 ANQGSEA. The CDR3 runs 13 residues. V dropped 6 bases and J dropped 5 bases, with 16 bases sitting between them.

The V gene is TRBV28, the J gene TRBJ2-5; TRBD1 aligns across 8 bases. CDR1 and CDR2 (germline): MDHEN, SYDVKM. The CDR3 covers 14 residues. Trimming took 5 bases from V and 5 from J; bases not matched to a gene: 7. The CDR3 nucleotides are TGTGCCAGCAGTCCGTGGACAGGGAAGGAGACCCAGTACTTC. This encodes CASSPWTGKETQYF.

The count of this clone is one. V usage is TRBV30 and J usage is TRBJ2-5; a weak D match, TRBD1 (6 bases). Per the germline V gene, CDR1 is GTSNPN and CDR2 is SVGIG (reference sequence). This CDR3 spans 15 amino acids. Trimming pared 4 bases from V and 5 bases from J, leaving 20 bases between. CDR3 nucleotide sequence: TGTGCCTGGAAAAAAAATTCAGGGGCCGGGGAGACCCAGTACTTC. As protein: CAWKKNSGAGETQYF.

The V call is TRBV18, the J call TRBJ2-5; the D gene is possibly TRBD1 (6 bases). Per the germline V gene, CDR1 is KGHSH and CDR2 is LQKENI. The CDR3 consists of 17 residues. Trimming removed 3 bases at V and 1 base at J, with 18 bases between. The CDR3 nucleotides are TGTGCCAGCTCACCTGCGGCAGGGGCGAATTTCCAAGAGACCCAGTACTTC. This encodes CASSPAAGANFQETQYF.

CDR3 sequence: CASSENGVRGYTF. The CDR3 DNA sequence: TGTGCCAGCAGTGAAAACGGGGTGCGGGGCTACACCTTC. The genes are TRBV25-1 and TRBJ1-2; no firm D call. Germline CDR1 reads MGHDK; CDR2 reads SYGVNS. This CDR3 contains 13 residues. Deletions cut 2 bases from V and 8 bases from J, with 12 bases between.

The V gene is TRBV5-1, the J gene TRBJ1-1; weak D call: TRBD1 (5 bases). Germline V gives CDR1 SGHRS, CDR2 YFSETQ. V gave up 0 bases and J gave up 2 bases, with 14 bases separating them. This CDR3 has 16 residues. The CDR3 nucleotides are TGCGCCAGCAGCTTGGACTTGGGACTGATTAACACTGAAGCTTTCTTT. It is translated as CASSLDLGLINTEAFF. Combining the CDR3 with reference TRBV5-1 and TRBJ1-1 gives the whole variable domain KAGVTQTPRYLIKTRGQQVTLSCSPISGHRSVSWYQQTPGQGLQFLFEYFSETQRNKGNFPGRFSGRQFSNSRSEMNVSTLELGDSALYLCASSLDLGLINTEAFFGQGTRLTVV.

The chain is built from TRBV10-3 and TRBJ2-4; D is perhaps TRBD2 (6 bases). CDR1 and CDR2 (germline): ENHRY, SYGVKD. The V end lost 0 bases, the J end lost 0 bases, and 9 bases lay between the germline ends. This CDR3 has 16 amino acids. The CDR3 region has the DNA TGTGCCATCAGTGAGTCTTCGGGACTAGCCAAAAACATTCAGTACTTC. It encodes CAISESSGLAKNIQYF.

CDR3 in DNA: TGTGCCAGCAGTTCCCGACAGGGGACCACTGAAGCTTTCTTT. Translating it yields CASSSRQGTTEAFF. The genes are TRBV6-5 and TRBJ1-1, with 8 bases lining up with TRBD1. Trimming took 4 bases from V and 4 from J; bases not matched to a gene: 5. CDR1 MNHEY and CDR2 SVGAGI come from the germline V gene. This CDR3 has 14 residues.

This chain joins TRBV27 and TRBJ2-1, with 7 bases identical to TRBD2. Germline V gives CDR1 MNHEY, CDR2 SMNVEV (reference sequence). The CDR3 has 15 residues. With V trimmed by 5 bases and J by 0 bases, 4 bases remained unmatched. The CDR3 protein is CASSMTSSSYNEQFF. The DNA for the CDR3 is TGTGCCAGCAGTATGACTAGCAGCTCCTACAATGAGCAGTTCTTC.

This clone has just a few counts. V gene TRBV30 combines with J gene TRBJ1-5, with 8 bases identical to TRBD1. Germline-derived CDR1 and CDR2 are GTSNPN and SVGIG (reference sequence). This CDR3 is 13 amino acids long. V shed 4 bases and J 6 bases; nucleotides not matched to a gene: 5. CDR3 coding DNA: TGTGCCTGGACTGGACAGGGCGGTCAGCCCCAGCATTTT. Encoded protein: CAWTGQGGQPQHF. The whole variable domain, filled in from reference TRBV30 and TRBJ1-5, reads SQTIHQWPATLVQPVGSPLSLECTVEGTSNPNLYWYRQAAGRGLQLLFYSVGIGQISSEVPQNLSASRPQDRQFILSSKKLLLSDSGFYLCAWTGQGGQPQHFGDGTRLSIL.

The rearrangement links TRBV23-1 to TRBJ1-2, with D perhaps matching TRBD1 (5 bases). TRBV23-1 is flagged as an ORF with uncertain function. The CDR3 is 13 amino acids. Trimming took 2 bases from V and 14 from J, leaving 18 bases between them. CDR3 in DNA: TGCGCCAGCAGTCAAGGCAGGAGATTCACAGGAACCTTC. This encodes CASSQGRRFTGTF.

The V and J genes are TRBV6-1 and TRBJ2-7, with 7 bases lining up with TRBD1. This CDR3 is built from 15 residues. Losses at the gene ends were 6 bases for V and 1 base for J; bases not matched to a gene: 9. Germline V CDR1 and CDR2: MNHNS, SASEGT. The CDR3 sequence: CASSYGQEQSYEQYF. The CDR3 nucleotides read TGTGCCAGCAGCTACGGACAGGAGCAATCCTACGAGCAGTACTTC.

The chain is built from TRBV28 and TRBJ1-2; D might be TRBD1 (5 bases). The CDR3 runs to 17 residues. CDR1 is MDHEN, CDR2 SYDVKM, per germline. Trimming took 2 bases from V and 0 from J, leaving 16 bases between them. In DNA form, the CDR3 reads TGTGCCAGCAGTTTAAGGCTCGCAGGGCGTCCTAACTATGGCTACACCTTC. Its protein is CASSLRLAGRPNYGYTF.

On this clone: Compared with germline, one end of the junction differs, possibly owing to a read error. The CDR3 DNA is TGTGCTAGCAGCATGGGACAGGGGAATTCACCCCTCCACTTT. Protein sequence: CASSMGQGNSPLHF. The V and J genes are TRBV7-7 and TRBJ1-6; 10 positions agree with TRBD1. The CDR3 spans 14 residues. Germline V gene lookup returns CDR1 SSHAT and CDR2 FNYEAQ (reference sequence).

The V and J genes are TRBV2 and TRBJ2-5, with a weak D call TRBD1 (7 bases). Germline CDR1 reads SNHLY; CDR2 reads FYNNEI. The V gene lost 4 bases and the J gene lost 2 bases, with 11 bases spanning the gap. CDR3 size: 14 residues. The CDR3 sequence: CASSGPGGQETQYF. The DNA of the CDR3 is TGTGCCAGCAGTGGACCAGGGGGGCAAGAGACCCAGTACTTC.